Listed here are 27 T cell receptor beta chains from one sample, sequenced in a study of T cells after yellow fever vaccination. TCRdb redid the calling of the 5' RACE reads with MiXCR, one entry per CDR3 protein. The sample records approximately 110,000 distinct CDR3 sequences, 7.4% being singletons. The source material was CD4+ T cells sorted from PBMCs, sampled more than 8 days after the first yellow fever vaccination. All receptors come from a man younger than 35 who received the YFV17D yellow fever vaccine.

In its sample, this clonotype was seen many times. The J gene is TRBJ2-7, the V gene TRBV3-1; 9 bases are a match to TRBD2. The CDR3 covers 13 residues. With V trimmed by 4 bases and J by 5 bases, 3 bases remained unmatched. Looked up from germline, CDR1 is LGHDT and CDR2 is YNNKEL (reference sequence). CDR3 bases: TGTGCCAGCAGCCCTAGCGGGGTCAACGAGCAGTACGTC. Translation: CASSPSGVNEQYV.

In its sample, this clonotype was seen many times. The genes are TRBV19 and TRBJ1-1; maybe TRBD1 (5 bases). The germline V gene has CDR1 LNHDA and CDR2 SQIVND (reference sequence). The CDR3 consists of 13 residues. V gave up 0 bases and J gave up 4 bases, with 6 bases separating them. This CDR3 is CASSIDGGTEAFF. Here the CDR3 DNA reads TGTGCCAGTAGTATAGACGGGGGCACTGAAGCTTTCTTT.

The table lists this clonotype with many counts. The chain links TRBV24-1 to TRBJ1-2; D possibly corresponds to TRBD1 (6 bases). The CDR3 length is 13 residues. V lost 7 bases to trimming and J lost 8 bases, with 16 bases between them. Germline CDR1 reads KGHDR; CDR2 reads SFDVKD. The CDR3 nucleotides read TGTGCCACCAGGGATCCAGGGGAGGGAGGCTACACCTTC. The encoded protein is CATRDPGEGGYTF.

The chain links TRBV5-1 to TRBJ1-1; D call uncertain. In germline, CDR1 is SGHRS, CDR2 YFSETQ. V was shortened by 2 bases and J by 8 bases, with 16 bases between the two germline ends. This CDR3 has 14 amino acids. CDR3 nucleotides: TGCGCCAGCAGCTTAGAGCCGTCCTTACCCGAAGCTTTCTTT. As protein: CASSLEPSLPEAFF.

This clonotype was counted at least ten times. The chain is built from TRBV2 and TRBJ2-3; a possible D gene is TRBD1 (5 bases). This CDR3 is built from 14 residues. Trimming took 4 bases from V and 4 from J, leaving 12 bases between them. Germline-derived CDR1 and CDR2 are SNHLY and FYNNEI. The CDR3 DNA reads as TGTGCCAGCAGTGTTATGGGGCCGGCAGATACGCAGTATTTT. It is translated as CASSVMGPADTQYF.

This clonotype has ten or more counts. The chain carries TRBV5-1 and TRBJ2-1, with 7 bases identical to TRBD1. The J segment lost 2 bases and the V segment lost 6 bases, leaving 5 bases of the junction unmatched. The CDR3 extends over 14 amino acids. Germline assignment: CDR1 SGHRS and CDR2 YFSETQ. CDR3 protein: CASTRDSPYNEQFF. The CDR3 DNA follows: TGCGCCAGCACCCGGGACAGCCCCTACAATGAGCAGTTCTTC. Together with reference TRBV5-1 and TRBJ2-1, the CDR3 gives the full variable domain: KAGVTQTPRYLIKTRGQQVTLSCSPISGHRSVSWYQQTPGQGLQFLFEYFSETQRNKGNFPGRFSGRQFSNSRSEMNVSTLELGDSALYLCASTRDSPYNEQFFGPGTRLTVL.

This clonotype was counted many times. The chain couples TRBV5-1 to TRBJ2-5; no firm D call. CDR3 length: 12 residues. V was shortened by 7 bases and J by 3 bases, with 10 bases between the two germline ends. Per the germline V gene, CDR1 is SGHRS and CDR2 is YFSETQ. As DNA, the CDR3 is TGCGCCAGCCCCTATATTGAAGAGACCCAGTACTTC. It specifies CASPYIEETQYF.

This clonotype showed up just a few times. The chain joins TRBV18 to TRBJ1-2; D is unresolved. V lost 2 bases to trimming and J lost 1 base, with 5 bases between them. Germline V CDR1 and CDR2: KGHSH, LQKENI. The length of the CDR3 is 13 residues. The CDR3 spells CASSPEDNYGYTF. As DNA, the CDR3 is TGTGCCAGCTCACCAGAAGATAACTATGGCTACACCTTC.

This clonotype was seen repeatedly, ten times or more. In DNA, the CDR3 is TGTGCCAGCAGCCCTTACAGGGAACCGTTCTTC. Its translation is CASSPYREPFF. V is TRBV6-2 or TRBV6-3 and J is TRBJ2-1; D might be TRBD1 (6 bases). Germline V lookup: CDR1 MNHEY, CDR2 SVGEGT. Trimming removed 6 bases from V and 15 bases from J, with 15 bases in between. CDR3 length: 11 amino acids.

Ten or more counts support this clonotype. This sequence joins TRBV12-3 or TRBV12-4 and TRBJ1-4; no definite D call. CDR3 length: 14 amino acids. Trimming removed 3 bases at V and 7 bases at J, with 12 bases between. CDR3 nucleotide sequence: TGTGCCAGCAGTTTTGGGCAACTGGGTGAAAAACTGTTTTTT. Protein sequence: CASSFGQLGEKLFF.

This clonotype was seen many times. The rearrangement uses TRBV20-1 and TRBJ2-3, with a weak D call TRBD1 (6 bases). The CDR3 runs 13 residues. V was pared by 7 bases and J by 4 bases, with 15 bases between. In germline, CDR1 is DFQATT, CDR2 SNEGSKA (reference sequence). CDR3 sequence reads: CSGLIRGADTQYF. As DNA, the CDR3 is TGCAGTGGGTTAATCAGGGGTGCAGATACGCAGTATTTT.

Notes on this clonotype: Since a much larger clone is just one base distant, this may be a read error. The J gene is TRBJ2-5, the V gene TRBV7-2; 9 bases line up with TRBD2. The CDR3 has 15 residues. The germline V gene encodes CDR1 SGHTA and CDR2 FQGNSA. CDR3 sequence reads: CPSSQTGTSRETQYF. The CDR3 DNA follows: TGTCCCAGCAGCCAGACCGGGACTAGCCGAGAGACCCAGTACTTC.

This clonotype has at least ten counts. The chain uses TRBV20-1 and TRBJ2-7; D gene uncertain. The CDR3 runs 12 residues. The germline V gene has CDR1 DFQATT and CDR2 SNEGSKA (reference sequence). V dropped 6 bases and J dropped 5 bases, with 14 bases sitting between them. CDR3 amino acids: CSASPRKDEQYV. The DNA of the CDR3 is TGCAGTGCCTCCCCCAGGAAAGACGAGCAGTACGTC.

This clonotype was seen more than once but under ten times. The genes are TRBV18 and TRBJ1-6, with 7 bases lining up with TRBD1. Germline V lookup: CDR1 KGHSH, CDR2 LQKENI. V shed 5 bases and J 6 bases; nucleotides not matched to a gene: 7. CDR3 size: 15 residues. The chain's CDR3 is CASSTQGKSNSPLHF. The CDR3 bases are TGTGCCAGCTCAACACAGGGGAAGTCTAATTCACCCCTCCACTTT.

This clonotype was observed many times. V is TRBV7-2 and J is TRBJ2-3; maybe TRBD1 (5 bases). Germline CDR1 is SGHTA and CDR2 is FQGNSA. V gave up 5 bases and J gave up 2 bases, with 17 bases separating them. The CDR3 length is 16 residues. CDR3: CASSQPTGFLTDTQYF. The CDR3 DNA follows: TGTGCCAGCAGCCAGCCAACAGGATTCCTCACAGATACGCAGTATTTT.

On this clonotype: This may be a read error: a much more frequent sequence differs by one nucleotide. The genes are TRBV7-3 and TRBJ2-3; D is ambiguous. CDR3 length: 14 residues. CDR1 and CDR2 (germline): SGHTA, FQGTGA. Trimming cost V 1 base and J 5 bases, with 10 bases left between them. CDR3 in DNA: TGTGCCAGCAGCTTAATCCATCACAAAGATACGCAGTATTTT. Translation gives CASSLIHHKDTQYF.

Many counts were recorded for this clonotype. V gene TRBV20-1 combines with J gene TRBJ2-1, with D possibly called TRBD1 or TRBD2 (5 bases each). Germline CDR1 DFQATT, CDR2 SNEGSKA (reference sequence). The CDR3 runs 14 residues. The ends were cut back, 3 bases at V and 5 bases at J, with 14 bases in the middle. For the CDR3, the DNA is TGCAGTGCTAGGCAGGGACGCATTGACAATGAGCAGTTCTTC. It yields the protein CSARQGRIDNEQFF.

In its sample, this clonotype was seen many times. This chain links TRBV5-1 with TRBJ2-2, with a tentative D call TRBD1 (6 bases). The V and J ends lost 7 bases and 0 bases respectively, with 10 bases between them. The germline gives CDR1 SGHRS, CDR2 YFSETQ. The CDR3 runs 14 residues. The CDR3 DNA sequence: TGCGCCAGCCGACAGGATGCGAACACCGGGGAGCTGTTTTTT. It codes for CASRQDANTGELFF.

This clonotype was found many times. This chain uses TRBV12-3 or TRBV12-4 with TRBJ1-6; D might be TRBD1 (6 bases). Trimming left V 4 bases short and J 8 bases short, with 18 bases between. This CDR3 spans 16 amino acids. CDR3 in DNA: TGTGCCAGCAGTTCCCAGAGGCGGCAGGGGTATTCACCCCTCCACTTT. Protein product: CASSSQRRQGYSPLHF.

The table lists this clonotype with many counts. The V and J genes are TRBV5-1 and TRBJ1-2; weak D call: TRBD1 (6 bases). Germline CDR1 SGHRS, CDR2 YFSETQ. V was shortened by 0 bases and J by 6 bases, with 9 bases between the two germline ends. The CDR3 spans 13 residues. CDR3: CASSLGQANGYTF. CDR3 DNA: TGCGCCAGCAGCTTGGGACAGGCCAATGGCTACACCTTC.

At least ten counts were recorded for this clonotype. The chain joins TRBV15 to TRBJ2-1; D ambiguous. The ends were cut back, 5 bases at V and 7 bases at J, with 9 bases in the middle. In germline, CDR1 is LNHNV, CDR2 YYDKDF (reference sequence). This CDR3 has 12 amino acids. Here the CDR3 reads CATSGMWNEQFF. The CDR3 coding sequence is TGTGCCACCAGCGGGATGTGGAATGAGCAGTTCTTC.

This clonotype occurred many times. CDR3 DNA: TGTGCCAGCAGCTTAGATCTGATAGCGGGGGCTTACGAGCAGTACGTC. Amino acids: CASSLDLIAGAYEQYV. The chain links TRBV11-2 to TRBJ2-7; 9 bases are shared with TRBD2. The germline V gene has CDR1 SGHAT and CDR2 FQNNGV. The CDR3 spans 16 residues. Trimming removed 0 bases from V and 4 bases from J; junction bases left unmatched: 7.

This clonotype has ten or more counts. The genes are TRBV3-1 and TRBJ2-1; possibly TRBD2 for D (6 bases). The CDR3 runs to 13 residues. Trimming removed 8 bases at V and 9 bases at J, with 17 bases between. Germline loops: CDR1 LGHDT, CDR2 YNNKEL (reference sequence). The CDR3 is CASGRPGGAEQFF. CDR3 sequence (DNA): TGTGCCAGCGGGCGACCCGGAGGGGCTGAGCAGTTCTTC.

This clonotype has at least ten counts. The V and J genes are TRBV3-1 and TRBJ1-2; perhaps TRBD1 as D (5 bases). Germline-derived CDR1 and CDR2 are LGHDT and YNNKEL (reference sequence). This CDR3 spans 15 amino acids. V was pared by 4 bases and J by 4 bases, with 16 bases between. The CDR3 region has the DNA TGTGCCAGCAGCCTTGGGGACGGCTACTTCTATGGCTACACCTTC. Its translation is CASSLGDGYFYGYTF.

This clonotype was seen many times. The V gene is TRBV29-1, the J gene TRBJ1-1; D is undetermined. From germline, CDR1 is SQVTM and CDR2 ANQGSEA. V was cut by 5 bases and J by 0 bases, with 10 bases left in between. The CDR3 runs 13 residues. CDR3 residues: CSVQDSMNTEAFF. The CDR3 nucleotides read TGCAGCGTTCAGGACTCCATGAACACTGAAGCTTTCTTT.

The chain combines TRBV7-2 with TRBJ1-4, with D possibly matching TRBD1 (6 bases). The V gene's germline CDR1 is SGHTA and CDR2 FQGNSA. The CDR3 spans 16 residues. V lost 5 bases and J 4 bases, leaving 17 bases between the germline ends. The CDR3 DNA sequence: TGTGCCAGCAGCCCTTGGGGGGCGCAGGATAATGAAAAACTGTTTTTT. Its protein product is CASSPWGAQDNEKLFF.

In its sample, this clonotype was seen a few times. This rearrangement joins TRBV7-8 to TRBJ1-2, with D possibly TRBD1 on 5 matching bases. Germline loops: CDR1 SGHVS, CDR2 FQNEAQ. This CDR3 region has 16 residues. Trimming took off 2 bases at V and 5 bases at J, with 18 bases between the two ends. CDR3 in amino acids: CASSLSFGGGGYGYTF. For the CDR3, the DNA is TGTGCCAGCAGCTTAAGTTTCGGCGGGGGAGGGTATGGCTACACCTTC.